The rows below give T cell receptor beta chains drawn from one sample of a study of graft-versus-host responses after intestinal transplantation. These receptors are not linked to any known antigen. The protocol was immunoSEQ multiplex PCR, while the TCRdb copy is restricted to in-frame clones and leaves out a portion. This sample has 73,000 or so clones, with around 90% found just once. Material: unstimulated CD8+ T cells sorted from spleen or lymph node cells, obtained before transplant. The source of these receptors is a human donor who was the organ donor for an intestinal transplant. Both conserved end residues are part of each CDR3. A D gene is named only where the DNA matches it firmly. Part of the rows lack a size; the others show once, few, many or a class for expanded clones.

d_gene	j_gene	v_gene	abundance	CDR3nt	CDR3aa
.	TRBJ1-5	TRBV6-6	.	TGTGCCAGCAGTTACTCGGACAGCGCCCTACAGCCCCAGCATTTT	CASSYSDSALQPQHF
.	TRBJ2-3	TRBV5-1	once	TGCGCCAGCAGCTTGGCCCCGGACGGGAGAGATACGCAGTATTTT	CASSLAPDGRDTQYF
.	TRBJ2-2	TRBV27	.	TGTGCCAGCAGTTTAAATGAGGTGTACACCGGGGAGCTGTTTTTT	CASSLNEVYTGELFF
TRBD1	TRBJ2-1	TRBV5-4	.	TGTGCCAGCAGCTTGTTTGACAGGGGGCTCACTGAGCAGTTCTTC	CASSLFDRGLTEQFF
TRBD1	TRBJ1-2	TRBV2	.	TGTGCCAGCAGTGGGACAGGGGAAGAGTCTGGCTACACCTTC	CASSGTGEESGYTF
.	TRBJ1-4	TRBV4-3	.	TGCGCCAGCAGCCAAGATTCCGGGATCTCAACTAATGAAAAACTGTTTTTT	CASSQDSGISTNEKLFF
.	TRBJ1-6	TRBV27	.	TGTGCCAGCACGAACCAGGGATTCGATTCACCCCTCCACTTT	CASTNQGFDSPLHF
.	TRBJ2-2	TRBV7-9	.	TGTGCCAGCAGAAACATGGGGGCGGACGTATTCCGACACACCGGGGAGCTGTTTTTT	CASRNMGADVFRHTGELFF
.	TRBJ1-1	TRBV2	.	TGTGCCAGCAGTGGACGGGTTGTCGGAGGGAGAACTGAAGCTTTCTTT	CASSGRVVGGRTEAFF
.	TRBJ1-1	TRBV5-1	.	TGCGCCAGCAGCTTGGGGGCGCGACGGACTGAAGCTTTCTTT	CASSLGARRTEAFF
.	TRBJ1-5	TRBV6-6	.	TGTGCCAGCACACTACAGGGAAATAGCAATCAGCCCCAGCATTTT	CASTLQGNSNQPQHF
TRBD1	TRBJ1-6	TRBV19	few	TGTGCCAGTAGTATAGGGGACAGGGGTAGTTCACCCCTCCACTTT	CASSIGDRGSSPLHF
TRBD1	TRBJ1-2	TRBV7-2	.	TGTGCCAGCAGCTCCCTCCCGGGACAGGGGGGGGGCTACACCTTC	CASSSLPGQGGGYTF
.	TRBJ1-3	TRBV28	.	TGTGCCAGCGGGGGGGCCCACGGGTACACCATATATTTT	CASGGAHGYTIYF
TRBD1	TRBJ2-4	TRBV10-1	.	TGCGCCAGCAACCCGACAGGGTCTTCCAAAAACATTCAGTACTTC	CASNPTGSSKNIQYF
.	TRBJ2-6	TRBV6-6	.	TGTGCCAGCAGTGCCGACAGGAGTGGGGCCAACGTCCTGACTTTC	CASSADRSGANVLTF
TRBD2	TRBJ2-6	TRBV4-2	.	TGTGCCAGCAGCCAAGAAGTTCGGGGGGCTGGGGCCAACGTCCTGACTTTC	CASSQEVRGAGANVLTF